The 27 T cell receptor beta chains reported below all come from one sample, sequenced in a study of T cells after yellow fever vaccination. TCRdb reprocessed the 5' RACE reads with MiXCR, giving one entry per CDR3 protein. Among about 74,000 distinct CDR3 sequences listed, roughly 6.9% were seen once. The material sequenced was CD8+ T cells sorted from PBMCs, taken roughly 5 days after the first yellow fever vaccination. Source of these receptors: a young man who received the YFV17D yellow fever vaccine.

This clonotype was seen a handful of times. This chain uses TRBV3-1 with TRBJ2-3, with TRBD1 matching over 7 bases. With V trimmed by 6 bases and J by 2 bases, 5 bases remained unmatched. Per the germline V gene, CDR1 is LGHDT and CDR2 is YNNKEL (reference sequence). CDR3 length equals 14 residues. The CDR3 coding sequence is TGTGCCAGCAGTCGACAGGGTAACACAGATACGCAGTATTTT. It is translated as CASSRQGNTDTQYF.

This clonotype was picked up many times. This chain links TRBV12-3 or TRBV12-4 with TRBJ2-1, with D uncertain. The length of the CDR3 is 14 residues. Trimming cost V 3 bases and J 4 bases, with 10 bases left between them. CDR3 in DNA: TGTGCCAGCAGTTTGCCGGGCCAGTACAATGAGCAGTTCTTC. Translation: CASSLPGQYNEQFF.

The chain couples TRBV7-9 to TRBJ1-1; weak D call: TRBD1 (6 bases). The CDR3 has 13 residues. Germline values: CDR1 SEHNR, CDR2 FQNEAQ (reference sequence). V lost 2 bases to trimming and J lost 10 bases, with 14 bases between them. Written as DNA, the CDR3 is TGTGCCAGCAGCTTAAGGGCAGGGGACACAGCTTTCTTT. Its protein is CASSLRAGDTAFF.

This clonotype was observed at least ten times. V and J are TRBV7-2 and TRBJ2-3, with TRBD1 matching over 7 bases. The J segment lost 4 bases and the V segment lost 6 bases, leaving 7 bases of the junction unmatched. This CDR3 region has 14 residues. Germline-derived CDR1 and CDR2 are SGHTA and FQGNSA. The CDR3 here is CASSRPQGSDTQYF. The CDR3 DNA reads as TGTGCCAGCAGTCGGCCACAGGGGTCAGATACGCAGTATTTT.

This clonotype was detected a few times. The chain joins TRBV19 to TRBJ2-1, with a possible D match to TRBD1 (6 bases). CDR1 and CDR2 from the germline V gene are LNHDA and SQIVND (reference sequence). The CDR3 contains 14 residues. Trimming left V 8 bases short and J 8 bases short, with 19 bases between. For the CDR3, the DNA is TGTGCCAGTCTCAAATCTCCAGGGGATCATGAGCAGTTCTTC. Translation gives CASLKSPGDHEQFF.

The sample holds a few counts of this clonotype. V is TRBV7-9 and J is TRBJ2-5; 8 bases fit TRBD2. The J segment lost 4 bases and the V segment lost 5 bases, leaving 9 bases of the junction unmatched. CDR3 size: 15 residues. Germline V gene sequence: CDR1 SEHNR, CDR2 FQNEAQ (reference sequence). The DNA of the CDR3 is TGTGCCAGCAGCCACCTACGGGGGGGAGGAGAGACCCAGTACTTC. Its translation is CASSHLRGGGETQYF.

The rearrangement joins TRBV30 to TRBJ2-1, with 7 bases lining up with TRBD1. The CDR3 runs to 15 residues. V shed 4 bases, J shed 4 bases, and the junction held 10 bases outside the gene matches. Per germline, CDR1 GTSNPN and CDR2 SVGIG (reference sequence). CDR3 nucleotide sequence: TGTGCCTGGAAAGTTAGGGACAGAATATACAATGAGCAGTTCTTC. Translation: CAWKVRDRIYNEQFF.

The V gene is TRBV20-1, the J gene TRBJ1-1; tentative D call: TRBD1 (6 bases). The germline V and J ends were trimmed by 1 base and 4 bases, with 10 bases remaining between them. Germline V gene lookup returns CDR1 DFQATT and CDR2 SNEGSKA (reference sequence). This CDR3 comprises 13 residues. As DNA, the CDR3 is TGCAGTGCTAGAGCCAGGGGTGGCACTGAAGCTTTCTTT. Its translation is CSARARGGTEAFF.

The V gene is TRBV7-2, the J gene TRBJ2-3; maybe TRBD2 (6 bases). Trimming removed 2 bases from V and 4 bases from J, with 16 bases in between. This CDR3 is built from 16 residues. Germline V CDR1 and CDR2: SGHTA, FQGNSA. The CDR3 sequence is CASSLSYGRGADTQYF. In nucleotides, the CDR3 is TGTGCCAGCAGCTTAAGTTACGGGAGAGGTGCAGATACGCAGTATTTT.

Only a few counts were recorded for this clonotype. CDR3 in amino acids: CASSLRQDYGYTF. The CDR3 DNA follows: TGTGCCAGCAGCTTAAGACAGGACTATGGCTACACCTTC. V is TRBV7-2 and J is TRBJ1-2; possible D gene TRBD1, 6 bases. V gave up 2 bases and J gave up 3 bases, with 7 bases separating them. Germline values: CDR1 SGHTA, CDR2 FQGNSA. The CDR3 is 13 residues long.

This clonotype was counted at least ten times. The V call is TRBV5-1, the J call TRBJ2-1; no reliable D call. The CDR3 runs 12 residues. V lost 5 bases to trimming and J lost 8 bases, with 11 bases between them. Germline V gives CDR1 SGHRS, CDR2 YFSETQ. CDR3 amino acids: CASRVTRDEQFF. In DNA, the CDR3 is TGCGCCAGCAGGGTCACACGGGATGAGCAGTTCTTC.

Regarding this clonotype: Just one base apart from a much larger clone, this may be a read error. A read error is likely, as this CDR3 ends without the conserved phenylalanine or tryptophan. The chain recombines TRBV7-2 with TRBJ2-1; D might be TRBD2 (6 bases). The CDR3 loop spans 15 amino acids. Trimming stripped 4 bases from V and 0 bases from J, with 10 bases between. From germline, CDR1 is SGHTA and CDR2 FQGNSA. CDR3 bases: TGTGCCAGCAGCTCGGCGGGGACCTCCTACAATGAGCAGTTCTTA. Translating gives CASSSAGTSYNEQFL.

The rearrangement links TRBV5-5 to TRBJ2-5; TRBD1 or TRBD2 may be the D gene (5 bases each). Looked up from germline, CDR1 is SGHKS and CDR2 is YYEKEE (reference sequence). Trimming pared 3 bases from V and 4 bases from J, leaving 16 bases between. CDR3 size: 15 residues. The CDR3 sequence: CASSWKGRVGETQYF. DNA of the CDR3: TGTGCCAGCAGCTGGAAGGGACGGGTGGGAGAGACCCAGTACTTC. The whole variable domain, filled in from reference TRBV5-5 and TRBJ2-5, reads DAGVTQSPTHLIKTRGQQVTLRCSPISGHKSVSWYQQVLGQGPQFIFQYYEKEERGRGNFPDRFSARQFPNYSSELNVNALLLGDSALYLCASSWKGRVGETQYFGPGTRLLVL.

This clonotype has a handful of counts. The chain uses TRBV4-1 and TRBJ2-5; 7 bases line up with TRBD1. The V gene end was trimmed by 4 bases and the J gene end by 4 bases; junction bases not matched to a gene: 9. The germline CDR1 and CDR2 sequences are MGHRA and YSYEKL. There are 15 residues in the CDR3. CDR3 nucleotides: TGCGCCAGCAGCCGATTTAGGGGGCAGGGAGAGACCCAGTACTTC. Amino acids: CASSRFRGQGETQYF.

This clonotype was recorded many times. The chain carries TRBV12-3 or TRBV12-4 and TRBJ2-7; TRBD1 might be the D (5 bases). The germline V and J ends were trimmed by 7 bases and 0 bases, with 10 bases remaining between them. This CDR3 spans 13 amino acids. The CDR3 loop is CASTVDSSYEQYV. For the CDR3, the DNA is TGTGCCAGCACCGTAGACAGCTCCTACGAGCAGTACGTC.

The chain is built from TRBV7-3 and TRBJ2-3, with TRBD1 as a possible D gene (6 bases). The germline gives CDR1 SGHTA, CDR2 FQGTGA. The CDR3 runs 15 residues. V lost 4 bases to trimming and J lost 5 bases, with 16 bases between them. CDR3 protein: CASSSFEAGEDTQYF. In nucleotides, the CDR3 is TGTGCCAGCAGCTCTTTCGAGGCAGGGGAAGATACGCAGTATTTT.

This clonotype was counted between two and nine times. The chain combines TRBV4-1 with TRBJ2-7; no reliable D call. The CDR3 runs to 15 residues. The ends were cut back, 4 bases at V and 2 bases at J, with 15 bases in the middle. Germline V lookup: CDR1 MGHRA, CDR2 YSYEKL. CDR3 sequence: CASSLLPIRTYEQYF. CDR3 nucleotides: TGCGCCAGCAGCCTCCTTCCTATAAGGACCTACGAGCAGTACTTC.

CDR3 nucleotide sequence: TGCGCCAGCAGCCAAGTTGATTCGGTCTCCTACGAGCAGTACGTC. This translates into CASSQVDSVSYEQYV. The rearrangement uses TRBV4-1 and TRBJ2-7; the D is unclear. Germline V gives CDR1 MGHRA, CDR2 YSYEKL. This CDR3 has 15 residues. Trimming removed 1 base at V and 0 bases at J, with 10 bases between.

This sequence joins TRBV4-1 and TRBJ1-3; D uncertain. This CDR3 has 17 residues. Trimming shortened V by 0 bases and J by 0 bases, and 12 bases separated the two germline ends. CDR1 and CDR2 from the germline V gene are MGHRA and YSYEKL. The CDR3 bases are TGCGCCAGCAGCCAAGATCACAGAATACCCTCTGGAAACACCATATATTTT. Translating gives CASSQDHRIPSGNTIYF.

In its sample, this clonotype was seen a few times. The V and J genes are TRBV5-5 and TRBJ2-1, with TRBD1 matching over 8 bases. V was clipped by 1 base and J by 8 bases; unmatched bases: 5. This CDR3 comprises 14 residues. From germline, CDR1 is SGHKS and CDR2 YYEKEE (reference sequence). DNA for the CDR3: TGTGCCAGCAGCTTGCTAGGACAGGGCTATGAGCAGTTCTTC. This translates into CASSLLGQGYEQFF.

The chain recombines TRBV20-1 with TRBJ2-1, with 9 bases that match TRBD1. The CDR3 runs to 14 residues. Germline V gene lookup returns CDR1 DFQATT and CDR2 SNEGSKA (reference sequence). Trimming took 6 bases from V and 6 from J; bases not matched to a gene: 9. Written as DNA, the CDR3 is TGCAGTGCCCGGCCCGGGACAGGGTTCAATGAGCAGTTCTTC. This gives the protein CSARPGTGFNEQFF.

CDR3: CASTRDREIDEQFF. CDR3 coding DNA: TGCGCCAGCACCCGGGACAGGGAGATCGATGAGCAGTTCTTC. The chain has TRBV5-1 and TRBJ2-1; 9 bases map to TRBD1. V lost 6 bases and J lost 8; bases outside the gene matches: 9. Per germline, CDR1 SGHRS and CDR2 YFSETQ. This CDR3 is 14 amino acids long.

V is TRBV2 and J is TRBJ2-7; the D gene is possibly TRBD1 (5 bases). This CDR3 spans 15 amino acids. The germline V gene has CDR1 SNHLY and CDR2 FYNNEI. V was shortened by 1 base and J by 2 bases, with 12 bases between the two germline ends. CDR3 region: CASSEVEAGTYEQYF. In DNA form, the CDR3 reads TGTGCCAGCAGTGAAGTTGAGGCAGGGACCTACGAGCAGTACTTC.

The chain recombines TRBV27 with TRBJ2-2; 12 bases map to TRBD2. Trimming took 3 bases from V and 6 from J; bases not matched to a gene: 5. The germline V gene has CDR1 MNHEY and CDR2 SMNVEV (reference sequence). This CDR3 has 16 amino acids. The CDR3 coding sequence is TGTGCCAGCAGTTTCCCGGGACTAGCGGGTCCCGGGGAGCTGTTTTTT. It translates to CASSFPGLAGPGELFF.

Ten or more counts support this clonotype. The rearrangement uses TRBV12-3 or TRBV12-4 and TRBJ2-1, with 15 bases matching TRBD2. The CDR3 has 14 amino acids. V dropped 5 bases and J dropped 10; count of bases not matched to a gene: 3. CDR3 sequence reads: CASSRTSGGAEQFF. CDR3 nucleotide sequence: TGTGCCAGCAGTCGGACTAGCGGGGGGGCCGAGCAGTTCTTC.

This clonotype was recorded many times. The chain employs TRBV12-3 or TRBV12-4 and TRBJ2-1; the D is unclear. Trimming cost V 5 bases and J 9 bases, with 14 bases left between them. The CDR3 runs to 13 residues. CDR3 sequence: CASSPGPGGEQFF. CDR3 nucleotides: TGTGCCAGCAGTCCCGGGCCAGGCGGTGAGCAGTTCTTC.

This clonotype was seen a few times. The J gene is TRBJ2-5, the V gene TRBV18; a weak D match, TRBD2 (7 bases). Trimming removed 0 bases from V and 4 bases from J, with 12 bases in between. Germline V gene sequence: CDR1 KGHSH, CDR2 LQKENI. The CDR3 contains 15 residues. CDR3 sequence reads: CASSPPGGPRETQYF. The CDR3 bases are TGTGCCAGCTCACCACCCGGGGGGCCGAGAGAGACCCAGTACTTC.